This entry lists 21 T cell receptor beta chains sequenced from one sample in a study of brain T cells in children with intractable seizures. Time point given: blood from clinic visit 5 months post-surgery; TSC patient then seizure free. This table comes from immunoSEQ multiplex PCR, and its TCRdb copy is limited to in-frame clones, with some not included. The top ten hold 5.5% to 6% of the sample, which has about 350,000 clones, 93% seen once. Sequencing was performed on peripheral blood, taken less than 6 months after surgery. The origin of the receptors is a boy in the first two years of life with tuberous sclerosis and intractable seizures.

V and J are TRBV3-1 (or the pseudogene TRBV3-2) and TRBJ1-6; D gene ambiguous. Germline V gene lookup returns CDR1 LGHDT and CDR2 YNNKEL (reference sequence). CDR3 length: 13 amino acids. V was cut by 5 bases and J by 7 bases, with 9 bases left in between. The CDR3 reads CASSWSSNSPLHF. CDR3 DNA sequence: TGTGCCAGCAGCTGGAGCTCCAATTCACCCCTCCACTTT.

The rearrangement links TRBV6-4 to TRBJ2-1; TRBD2 matches at 10 bases. The germline V gene has CDR1 MRHNA and CDR2 SNTAGT. The CDR3 totals 15 residues. V lost 3 bases, J lost 6 bases, and 5 bases stayed unmatched. The CDR3 loop is CASSEPGLALNEQFF. The CDR3 DNA sequence: TGTGCCAGCAGTGAACCGGGACTAGCGCTCAATGAGCAGTTCTTC.

The J gene is TRBJ1-5, the V gene TRBV19; 7 nucleotides align to TRBD1. Germline lookup yields CDR1 LNHDA and CDR2 SQIVND (reference sequence). V shed 4 bases, J shed 1 base, and the junction held 4 bases outside the gene matches. CDR3 length: 15 residues. In nucleotides, the CDR3 is TGTGCCAGTAGTAGGGACAGATGGAGCAATCAGCCCCAGCATTTT. Amino acids: CASSRDRWSNQPQHF.

The chain uses TRBV7-9 and TRBJ1-5, with D maybe TRBD1 (5 bases). The V end lost 1 base, the J end lost 2 bases, and 12 bases lay between the germline ends. The germline gives CDR1 SEHNR, CDR2 FQNEAQ (reference sequence). CDR3 length equals 16 residues. CDR3 nucleotide sequence: TGTGCCAGCAGCTTAGGGACGGGAGGGGGCAATCAGCCCCAGCATTTT. It specifies CASSLGTGGGNQPQHF.

This rearrangement joins TRBV7-2 to TRBJ2-3; 13 bases fit TRBD2. J lost 7 bases, V lost 5 bases, and 12 bases had no gene match. This CDR3 contains 17 residues. Germline CDR1 and CDR2: SGHTA and FQGNSA. The CDR3 DNA reads as TGTGCCAGCAGCAGAAAAGGGACTAGCGGGACCACTCATACGCAGTATTTT. This gives the protein CASSRKGTSGTTHTQYF.

The V call is TRBV28, the J call TRBJ1-1; D uncertain. V lost 8 bases and J 0 bases, leaving 10 bases between the germline ends. The CDR3 runs 13 residues. In germline, CDR1 is MDHEN, CDR2 SYDVKM. Here the CDR3 DNA reads TGTGCCAGCTTACCCGCCGTGAACACTGAAGCTTTCTTT. Its translation is CASLPAVNTEAFF.

The chain carries TRBV18 and TRBJ2-5; D is possibly TRBD1 (5 bases). V lost 3 bases to trimming and J lost 1 base, with 12 bases between them. Germline-derived CDR1 and CDR2 are KGHSH and LQKENI. This CDR3 contains 15 residues. The CDR3 DNA reads as TGTGCCAGCTCACCTAATATCGACAGCCAAGAGACCCAGTACTTC. It yields the protein CASSPNIDSQETQYF.

This clone was seen just once. The CDR3 reads CASSQSGAGELFF. The CDR3 DNA follows: TGTGCCAGCAGCCAAAGCGGGGCCGGGGAGCTGTTTTTT. V gene TRBV3-1 (or the pseudogene TRBV3-2) combines with J gene TRBJ2-2, with 7 nucleotides matching TRBD2. V was clipped by 2 bases and J by 6 bases; unmatched bases: 0. From germline, CDR1 is LGHDT and CDR2 YNNKEL (reference sequence). The CDR3 is 13 residues long.

The gene calls are TRBV4-2 and TRBJ2-7; 16 bases are shared with TRBD2. Germline assignment: CDR1 LGHNA and CDR2 YNFKEQ. The CDR3 runs 20 residues. With 2 bases clipped from V and 4 bases from J, the junction kept 14 bases outside the gene matches. This CDR3 is CASSQKGLAGGPTERYEQYF. The CDR3, as DNA: TGTGCCAGCAGCCAAAAGGGACTAGCGGGGGGGCCTACCGAGCGGTACGAGCAGTACTTC.

The table lists this clone with a few counts. V is TRBV9 and J is TRBJ2-1; tentative D call: TRBD2 (5 bases). The CDR3 has 14 residues. Germline values: CDR1 SGDLS, CDR2 YYNGEE. With 2 bases removed from V and 7 bases from J, the gap between germline ends came to 13 bases. The CDR3 is CASSVRASGNEQFF. CDR3 coding DNA: TGTGCCAGCAGCGTGCGGGCTTCGGGTAATGAGCAGTTCTTC.

J is TRBJ1-2 and V is TRBV7-2, with a weak D call TRBD1 (6 bases). This CDR3 comprises 14 residues. V was shortened by 5 bases and J by 4 bases, with 14 bases between the two germline ends. From germline, CDR1 is SGHTA and CDR2 FQGNSA. The CDR3 coding sequence is TGTGCCAGCAGCCCCGGGGGGGGGCCCTATGGCTACACCTTC. It yields the protein CASSPGGGPYGYTF.

This clone appeared a single time. The rearrangement links TRBV7-9 to TRBJ2-3; D gene uncertain. Looked up from germline, CDR1 is SEHNR and CDR2 is FQNEAQ (reference sequence). The CDR3 length is 12 residues. V was pared by 8 bases and J by 2 bases, with 8 bases between. The CDR3 reads CASGKNTDTQYF. The CDR3 nucleotides are TGTGCCAGCGGTAAAAACACAGATACGCAGTATTTT.

In its sample, this clone was seen a few times. The rearrangement joins TRBV30 to TRBJ1-2, with D unresolved. This CDR3 has 11 residues. Germline V CDR1 and CDR2: GTSNPN, SVGIG (reference sequence). V was trimmed by 4 bases and J by 0 bases, leaving 3 bases between them. CDR3 in amino acids: CAWTTNYGYTF. Here the CDR3 DNA reads TGTGCCTGGACAACTAACTATGGCTACACCTTC.

V gene TRBV30 combines with J gene TRBJ1-6, with D maybe TRBD1 (5 bases). Trimming cost V 6 bases and J 5 bases, with 11 bases left between them. This CDR3 contains 13 residues. The germline V gene encodes CDR1 GTSNPN and CDR2 SVGIG (reference sequence). CDR3 loop: CACSGTNNSPLHF. DNA for the CDR3: TGTGCCTGTTCCGGGACGAATAATTCACCCCTCCACTTT.

The V gene is TRBV4-1, the J gene TRBJ2-3; D is possibly TRBD1 or TRBD2 (6 bases each). V lost 6 bases and J 6 bases, leaving 19 bases between the germline ends. The CDR3 has 15 amino acids. Germline assignment: CDR1 MGHRA and CDR2 YSYEKL. The CDR3 is CASRVVGGARDTQYF. CDR3 sequence (DNA): TGCGCCAGCAGGGTGGTGGGGGGCGCGAGGGATACGCAGTATTTT.

This clone was found a few times. The rearrangement uses TRBV27 and TRBJ1-4, with unresolved D. The V end was cut by 3 bases, the J end by 0 bases, with 14 bases between. Germline values: CDR1 MNHEY, CDR2 SMNVEV (reference sequence). This CDR3 spans 17 amino acids. The CDR3: CASSFLRKDATNEKLFF. DNA of the CDR3: TGTGCCAGCAGTTTCTTACGGAAAGATGCAACTAATGAAAAACTGTTTTTT.

J is TRBJ1-2 and V is TRBV29-1; no clear D gene. There are 16 residues in the CDR3. V was clipped by 3 bases and J by 3 bases, with 20 bases between them. Germline CDR1 and CDR2: SQVTM and ANQGSEA. CDR3 bases: TGCAGCGTTGATTTTTCGGACCTAATCACCCACTATGGCTACACCTTC. Its protein is CSVDFSDLITHYGYTF.

V and J are TRBV2 and TRBJ1-3, with D possibly TRBD1 on 5 matching bases. Trimming took off 3 bases at V and 0 bases at J, with 9 bases between the two ends. Germline CDR1 is SNHLY and CDR2 is FYNNEI. The CDR3 totals 15 residues. The CDR3 loop reads CASSDRGASGNTIYF. CDR3 coding DNA: TGTGCCAGCAGTGATAGGGGAGCCTCTGGAAACACCATATATTTT. The whole variable domain, filled in from reference TRBV2 and TRBJ1-3, reads EPEVTQTPSHQVTQMGQEVILRCVPISNHLYFYWYRQILGQKVEFLVSFYNNEISEKSEIFDDQFSVERPDGSNFTLKIRSTKLEDSAMYFCASSDRGASGNTIYFGEGSWLTVV.

The chain links TRBV11-3 to TRBJ2-5; D is ambiguous. The CDR3 sequence is 15 residues long. Germline V gene lookup returns CDR1 SGHNT and CDR2 YENEEA. Trimming removed 5 bases at V and 5 bases at J, with 18 bases between. The CDR3, as DNA: TGTGCCAGCAGCCTCCTGACGGGCATGGGGGAGACCCAGTACTTC. Translated, it gives CASSLLTGMGETQYF. Looking up the rest from reference TRBV11-3 and TRBJ2-5 gives the full variable domain: EAGVVQSPRYKIIEKKQPVAFWCNPISGHNTLYWYLQNLGQGPELLIRYENEEAVDDSQLPKDRFSAERLKGVDSTLKIQPAELGDSAVYLCASSLLTGMGETQYFGPGTRLLVL.

The rearrangement links TRBV6-5 to TRBJ1-2, with 7 bases that match TRBD1. Per germline, CDR1 MNHEY and CDR2 SVGAGI. Trimming took 2 bases from V and 8 from J; bases not matched to a gene: 8. The CDR3 runs 14 residues. CDR3 in amino acids: CASSYRDSFSGYTF. In nucleotides, the CDR3 is TGTGCCAGCAGTTACCGGGACAGTTTCTCCGGCTACACCTTC.

J is TRBJ2-1 and V is TRBV10-3; TRBD2 matches at 9 bases. Germline loops: CDR1 ENHRY, CDR2 SYGVKD. The length of the CDR3 is 17 residues. V dropped 2 bases and J dropped 0; count of bases not matched to a gene: 5. DNA of the CDR3: TGTGCCATCAGTGAGAGTCTAGCGGGGATCTCCTACAATGAGCAGTTCTTC. Translation gives CAISESLAGISYNEQFF.